This T cell receptor (beta chain) is drawn from a study of human T cells and chemical hapten exposure. As to time point: pre-sensitization, week 0. Treatment: therapeutic diphenylcyclopropenone sensitization with weekly scalp DPC. This clonotype has a count of ten or more. The CDR3 loop spans 13 amino acids. The germline V gene encodes CDR1 LGHDT and CDR2 YNNKEL (reference sequence). V gave up 4 bases and J gave up 0 bases, with 7 bases separating them. TCRdb itself ran the RACE reads through MiXCR, one entry per CDR3 protein. The repertoire holds tens of thousands of distinct CDR3 sequences, with about a tenth as singletons.

Sequenced here: whole blood, sampled in connection with sensitization to the hapten diphenylcyclopropenone (DPC). The clonotype originates from a woman in her thirties or forties with alopecia areata. Some clones in this sample may be carry-over from other donors' samples. This chain uses TRBV3-1 with TRBJ2-7; D unresolved. CDR3 sequence (DNA): TGTGCCAGCAGCCGCGCCCTCTCCTACGAGCAGTACTTC. Protein product: CASSRALSYEQYF.